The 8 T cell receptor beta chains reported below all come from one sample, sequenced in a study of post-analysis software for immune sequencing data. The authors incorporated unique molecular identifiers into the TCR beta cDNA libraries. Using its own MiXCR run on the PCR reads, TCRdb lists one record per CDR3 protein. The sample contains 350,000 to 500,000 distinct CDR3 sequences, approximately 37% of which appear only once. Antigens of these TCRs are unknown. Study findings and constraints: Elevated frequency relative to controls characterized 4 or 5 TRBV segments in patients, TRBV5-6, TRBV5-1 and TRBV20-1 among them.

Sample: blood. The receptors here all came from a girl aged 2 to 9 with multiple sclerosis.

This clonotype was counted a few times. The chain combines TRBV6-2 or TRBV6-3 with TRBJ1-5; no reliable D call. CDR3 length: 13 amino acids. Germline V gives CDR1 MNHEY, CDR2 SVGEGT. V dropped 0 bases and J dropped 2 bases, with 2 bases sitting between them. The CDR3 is CASSYSRNQPQHF. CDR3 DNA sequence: TGTGCCAGCAGTTACTCTCGCAATCAGCCCCAGCATTTT.

The CDR3 DNA reads as TGTGCCAGCAATCCCGGGACAGGGAGGGGGCTAGATCAGCCCCAGCATTTT. Translated: CASNPGTGRGLDQPQHF. V and J are TRBV28 and TRBJ1-5, with 9 bases matching TRBD1. Germline CDR1 reads MDHEN; CDR2 reads SYDVKM. V gave up 7 bases and J gave up 5 bases; unmatched junction bases: 15. The CDR3 is 17 residues long.

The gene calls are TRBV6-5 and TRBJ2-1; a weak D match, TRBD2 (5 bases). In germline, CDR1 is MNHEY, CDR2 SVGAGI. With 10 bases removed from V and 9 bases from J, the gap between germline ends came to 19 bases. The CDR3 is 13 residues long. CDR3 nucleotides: TGTGCCACCTGTGAGAGGCCCAGCGGTGAGCAGTTCTTC. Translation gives CATCERPSGEQFF.

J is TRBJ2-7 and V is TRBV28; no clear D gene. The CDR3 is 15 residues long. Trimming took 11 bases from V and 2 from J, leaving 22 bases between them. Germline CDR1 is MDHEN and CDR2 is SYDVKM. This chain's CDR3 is CASLQRFSLPYEQYF. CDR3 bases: TGTGCCTCTCTCCAGCGATTCTCGCTACCCTACGAGCAGTACTTC.

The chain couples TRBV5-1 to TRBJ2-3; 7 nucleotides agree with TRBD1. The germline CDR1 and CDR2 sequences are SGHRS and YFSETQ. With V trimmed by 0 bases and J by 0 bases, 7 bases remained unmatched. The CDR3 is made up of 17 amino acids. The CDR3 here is CASSLDTPGQSTDTQYF. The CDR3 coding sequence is TGCGCCAGCAGCTTGGACACACCGGGACAGAGCACAGATACGCAGTATTTT.

The CDR3 protein is CASSYSQGAVYEQYF. In DNA form, the CDR3 reads TGTGCCAGCAGTTACAGTCAGGGGGCCGTCTACGAGCAGTACTTC. The rearrangement links TRBV6-2 or TRBV6-3 to TRBJ2-7; 8 bases are a match to TRBD1. CDR1 and CDR2 from the germline V gene are MNHEY and SVGEGT. This CDR3 is 15 amino acids long. The V gene end was trimmed by 2 bases and the J gene end by 3 bases; junction bases not matched to a gene: 6.

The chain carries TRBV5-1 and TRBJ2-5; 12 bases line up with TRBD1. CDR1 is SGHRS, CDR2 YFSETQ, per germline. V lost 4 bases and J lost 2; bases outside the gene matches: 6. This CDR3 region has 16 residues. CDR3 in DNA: TGCGCCAGCAGCCTTGGGACAGGGGGCCATCAAGAGACCCAGTACTTC. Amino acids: CASSLGTGGHQETQYF.

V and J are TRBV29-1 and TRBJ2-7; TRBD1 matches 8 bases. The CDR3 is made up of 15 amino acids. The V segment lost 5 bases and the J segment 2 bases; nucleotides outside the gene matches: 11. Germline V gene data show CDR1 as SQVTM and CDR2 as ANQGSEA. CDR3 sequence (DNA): TGCAGCGTTACCTCCCGGGACAGGCCAACCTACGAGCAGTACTTC. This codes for CSVTSRDRPTYEQYF.